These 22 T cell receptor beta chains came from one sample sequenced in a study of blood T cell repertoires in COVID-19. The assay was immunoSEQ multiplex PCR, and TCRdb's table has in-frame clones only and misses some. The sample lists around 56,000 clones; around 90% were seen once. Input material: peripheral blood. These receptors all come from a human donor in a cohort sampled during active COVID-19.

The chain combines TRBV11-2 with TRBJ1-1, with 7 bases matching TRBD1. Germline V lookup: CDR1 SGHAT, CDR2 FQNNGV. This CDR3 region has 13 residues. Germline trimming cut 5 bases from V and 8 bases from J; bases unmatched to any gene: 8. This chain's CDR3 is CASSPLHRGEAFF. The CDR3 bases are TGTGCCAGCAGCCCATTACACAGGGGAGAAGCTTTCTTT.

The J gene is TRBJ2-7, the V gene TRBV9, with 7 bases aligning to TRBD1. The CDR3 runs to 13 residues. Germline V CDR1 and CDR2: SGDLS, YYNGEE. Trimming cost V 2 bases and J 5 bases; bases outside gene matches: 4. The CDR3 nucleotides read TGTGCCAGCAGCGTTACAGGGGCCGACGAGCAGTACTTC. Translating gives CASSVTGADEQYF. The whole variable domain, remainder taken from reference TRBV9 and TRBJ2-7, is DSGVTQTPKHLITATGQRVTLRCSPRSGDLSVYWYQQSLDQGLQFLIQYYNGEERAKGNILERFSAQQFPDLHSELNLSSLELGDSALYFCASSVTGADEQYFGPGTRLTVT.

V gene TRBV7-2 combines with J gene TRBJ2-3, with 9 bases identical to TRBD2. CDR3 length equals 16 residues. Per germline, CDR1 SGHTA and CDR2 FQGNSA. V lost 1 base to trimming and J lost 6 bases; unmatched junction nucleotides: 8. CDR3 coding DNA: TGTGCCAGCAGCTTAGGAGACCGCGGGGGGGGCGATACGCAGTATTTT. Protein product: CASSLGDRGGGDTQYF.

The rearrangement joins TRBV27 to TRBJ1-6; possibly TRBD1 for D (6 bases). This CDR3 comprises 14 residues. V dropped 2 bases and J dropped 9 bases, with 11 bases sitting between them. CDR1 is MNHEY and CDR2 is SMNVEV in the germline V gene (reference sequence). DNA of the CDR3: TGTGCCAGCAGTTTACAACAGGGCCTTTCACCCCTCCACTTT. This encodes CASSLQQGLSPLHF.

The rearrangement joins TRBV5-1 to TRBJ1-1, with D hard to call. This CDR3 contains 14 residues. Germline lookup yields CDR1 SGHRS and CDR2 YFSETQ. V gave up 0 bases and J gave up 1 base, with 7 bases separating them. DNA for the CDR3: TGCGCCAGCAGCTTGGGACGGGAGAACACTGAAGCTTTCTTT. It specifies CASSLGRENTEAFF.

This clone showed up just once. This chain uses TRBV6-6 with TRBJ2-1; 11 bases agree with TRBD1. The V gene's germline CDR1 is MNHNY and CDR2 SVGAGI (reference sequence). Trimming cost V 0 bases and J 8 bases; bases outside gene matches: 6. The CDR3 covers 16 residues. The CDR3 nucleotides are TGTGCCAGCAGTTACTCAGGGGACAGGGGGGTCTATGAGCAGTTCTTC. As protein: CASSYSGDRGVYEQFF.

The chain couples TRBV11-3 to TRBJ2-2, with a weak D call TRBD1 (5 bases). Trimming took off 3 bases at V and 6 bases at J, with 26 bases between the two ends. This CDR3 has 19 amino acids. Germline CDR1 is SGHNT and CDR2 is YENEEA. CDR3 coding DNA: TGTGCCAGCAGCTTTGCCCGCCTTGGTTCGACAGACCATCCCGGGGAGCTGTTTTTT. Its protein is CASSFARLGSTDHPGELFF.

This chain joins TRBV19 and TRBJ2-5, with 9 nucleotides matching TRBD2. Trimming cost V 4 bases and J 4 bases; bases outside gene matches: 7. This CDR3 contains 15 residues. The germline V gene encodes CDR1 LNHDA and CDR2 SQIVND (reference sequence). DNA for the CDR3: TGTGCCAGTAGTAAGGGACTAGCCCGGGGAGAGACCCAGTACTTC. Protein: CASSKGLARGETQYF.

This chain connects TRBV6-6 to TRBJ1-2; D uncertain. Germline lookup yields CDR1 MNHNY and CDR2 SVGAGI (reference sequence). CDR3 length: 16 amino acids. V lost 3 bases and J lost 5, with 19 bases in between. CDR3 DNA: TGTGCCAGCAGTTATTCCTTTAGACCCGGGGTATATGGCTACACCTTC. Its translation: CASSYSFRPGVYGYTF.

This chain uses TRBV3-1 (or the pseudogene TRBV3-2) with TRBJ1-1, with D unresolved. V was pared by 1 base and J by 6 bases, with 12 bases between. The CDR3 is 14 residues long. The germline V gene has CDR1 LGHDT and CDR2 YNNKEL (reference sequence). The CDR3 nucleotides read TGTGCCAGCAGCCAAGCAGTGAATAGCGCTGAAGCTTTCTTT. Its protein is CASSQAVNSAEAFF.

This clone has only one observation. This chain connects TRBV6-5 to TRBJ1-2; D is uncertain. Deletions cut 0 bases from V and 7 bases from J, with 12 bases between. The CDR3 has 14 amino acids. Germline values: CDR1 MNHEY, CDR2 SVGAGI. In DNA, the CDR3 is TGTGCCAGCAGTTACTCGGACTTAGGCGGTGGCTACACCTTC. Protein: CASSYSDLGGGYTF.

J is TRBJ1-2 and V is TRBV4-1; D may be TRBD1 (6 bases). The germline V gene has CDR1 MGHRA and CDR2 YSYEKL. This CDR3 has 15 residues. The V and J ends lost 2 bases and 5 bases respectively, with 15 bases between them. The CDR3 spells CASSQYAGTIYGYTF. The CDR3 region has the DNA TGCGCCAGCAGCCAATACGCCGGGACAATTTATGGCTACACCTTC.

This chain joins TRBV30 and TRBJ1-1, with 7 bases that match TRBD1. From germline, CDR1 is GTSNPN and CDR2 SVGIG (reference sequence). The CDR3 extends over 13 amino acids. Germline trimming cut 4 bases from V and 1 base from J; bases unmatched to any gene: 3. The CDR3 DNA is TGTGCCTGGATGGGACAGCCGAACACTGAAGCTTTCTTT. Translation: CAWMGQPNTEAFF.

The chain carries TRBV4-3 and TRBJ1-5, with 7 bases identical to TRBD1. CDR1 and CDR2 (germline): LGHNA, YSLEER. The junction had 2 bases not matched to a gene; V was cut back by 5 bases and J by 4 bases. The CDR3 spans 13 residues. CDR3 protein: CASSSDRNQPQHF. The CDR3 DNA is TGCGCCAGCAGCTCGGACAGGAATCAGCCCCAGCATTTT.

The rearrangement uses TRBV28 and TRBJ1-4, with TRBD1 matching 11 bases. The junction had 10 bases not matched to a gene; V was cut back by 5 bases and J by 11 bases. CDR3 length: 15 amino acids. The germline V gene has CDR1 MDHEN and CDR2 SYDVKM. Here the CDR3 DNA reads TGTGCCAGCAGTCAGATAGGGACAGGGGGAGAGAAACTGTTTTTT. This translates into CASSQIGTGGEKLFF.

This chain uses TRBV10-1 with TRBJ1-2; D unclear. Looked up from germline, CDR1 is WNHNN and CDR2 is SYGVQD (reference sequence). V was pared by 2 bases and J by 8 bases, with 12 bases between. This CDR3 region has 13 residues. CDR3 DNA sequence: TGCGCCAGCAGTGAGAGTTTCTCTGGCGGCTACACCTTC. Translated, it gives CASSESFSGGYTF.

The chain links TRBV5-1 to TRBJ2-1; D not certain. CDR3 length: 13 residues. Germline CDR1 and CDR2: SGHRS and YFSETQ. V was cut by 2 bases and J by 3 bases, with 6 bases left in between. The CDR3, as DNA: TGCGCCAGCAGCTTCGGGTACTACAATGAGCAGTTCTTC. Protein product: CASSFGYYNEQFF.

CDR3 DNA: TGTGCCAGCAGCCAGACTAGCGGGGGACACAATGAGCAGTTCTTC. Translated, it gives CASSQTSGGHNEQFF. The V gene is TRBV3-1 (or the pseudogene TRBV3-2), the J gene TRBJ2-1; 12 positions match TRBD2. Trimming cost V 3 bases and J 5 bases; bases outside gene matches: 2. Germline V gene sequence: CDR1 LGHDT, CDR2 YNNKEL (reference sequence). The CDR3 is 15 amino acids.

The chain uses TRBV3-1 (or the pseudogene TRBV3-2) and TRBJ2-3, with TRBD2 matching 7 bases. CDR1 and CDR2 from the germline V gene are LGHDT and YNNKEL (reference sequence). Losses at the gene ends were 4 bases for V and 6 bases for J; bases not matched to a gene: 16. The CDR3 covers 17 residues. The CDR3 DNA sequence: TGTGCCAGCAGCCTCACGGGGGGACCCGCTGGGCGGGATACGCAGTATTTT. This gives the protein CASSLTGGPAGRDTQYF.

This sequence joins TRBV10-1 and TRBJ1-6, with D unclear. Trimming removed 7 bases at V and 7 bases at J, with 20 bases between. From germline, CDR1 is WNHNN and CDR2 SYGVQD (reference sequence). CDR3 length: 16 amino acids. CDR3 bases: TGCGCCAGCACCCAAGGTGGAGGTCCGCACAATTCACCCCTCCACTTT. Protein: CASTQGGGPHNSPLHF.

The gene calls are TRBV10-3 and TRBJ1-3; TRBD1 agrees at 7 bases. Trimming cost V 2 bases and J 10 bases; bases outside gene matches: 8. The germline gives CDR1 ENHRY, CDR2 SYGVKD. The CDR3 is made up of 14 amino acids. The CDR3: CAISEMTGKHTIYF. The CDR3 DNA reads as TGTGCCATCAGTGAGATGACAGGGAAACATACCATATATTTT.

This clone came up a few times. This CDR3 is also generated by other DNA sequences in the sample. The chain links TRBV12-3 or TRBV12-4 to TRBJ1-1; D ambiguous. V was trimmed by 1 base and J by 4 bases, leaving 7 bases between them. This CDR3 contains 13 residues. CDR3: CASSLGQSTEAFF. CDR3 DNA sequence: TGTGCCAGCAGTTTAGGGCAGTCCACTGAAGCTTTCTTT.